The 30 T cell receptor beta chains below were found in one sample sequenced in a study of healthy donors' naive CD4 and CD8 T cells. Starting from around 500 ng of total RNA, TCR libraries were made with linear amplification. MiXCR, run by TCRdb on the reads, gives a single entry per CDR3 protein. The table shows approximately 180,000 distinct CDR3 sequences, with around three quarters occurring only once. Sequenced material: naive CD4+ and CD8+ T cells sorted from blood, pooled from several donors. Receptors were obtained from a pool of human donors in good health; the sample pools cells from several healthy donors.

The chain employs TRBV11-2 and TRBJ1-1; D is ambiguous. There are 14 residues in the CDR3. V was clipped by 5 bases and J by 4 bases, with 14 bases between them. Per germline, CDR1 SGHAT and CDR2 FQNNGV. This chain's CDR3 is CASSPLGEGTEAFF. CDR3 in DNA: TGTGCCAGCAGCCCCCTGGGTGAGGGCACTGAAGCTTTCTTT.

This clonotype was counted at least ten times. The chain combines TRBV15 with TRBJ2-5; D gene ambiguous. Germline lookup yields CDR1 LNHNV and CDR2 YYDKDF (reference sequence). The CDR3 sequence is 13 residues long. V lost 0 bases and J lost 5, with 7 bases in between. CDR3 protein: CATSRDFRETQYF. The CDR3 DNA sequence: TGTGCCACCAGCAGAGATTTCCGGGAGACCCAGTACTTC. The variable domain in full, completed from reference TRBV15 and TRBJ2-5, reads DAMVIQNPRYQVTQFGKPVTLSCSQTLNHNVMYWYQQKSSQAPKLLFHYYDKDFNNEADTPDNFQSRRPNTSFCFLDIRSPGLGDTAMYLCATSRDFRETQYFGPGTRLLVL.

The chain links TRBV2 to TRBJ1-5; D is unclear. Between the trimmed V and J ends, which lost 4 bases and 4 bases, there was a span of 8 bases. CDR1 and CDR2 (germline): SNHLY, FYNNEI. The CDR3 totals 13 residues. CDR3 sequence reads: CASSVWANQPQHF. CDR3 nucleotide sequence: TGTGCCAGCAGTGTCTGGGCTAATCAGCCCCAGCATTTT.

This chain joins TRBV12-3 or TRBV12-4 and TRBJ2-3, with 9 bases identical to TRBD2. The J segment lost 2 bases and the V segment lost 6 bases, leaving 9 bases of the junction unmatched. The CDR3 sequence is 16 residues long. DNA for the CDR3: TGTGCCAGCAGCCCCCGGAGCGGGAGGCTCACAGATACGCAGTATTTT. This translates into CASSPRSGRLTDTQYF.

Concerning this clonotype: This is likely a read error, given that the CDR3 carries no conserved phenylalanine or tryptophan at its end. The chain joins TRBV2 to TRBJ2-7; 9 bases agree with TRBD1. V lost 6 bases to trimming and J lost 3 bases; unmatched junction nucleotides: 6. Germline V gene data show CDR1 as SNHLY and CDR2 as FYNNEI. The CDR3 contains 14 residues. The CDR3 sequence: CASRTGGLVYEQYS. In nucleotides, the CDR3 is TGTGCCAGCAGGACAGGGGGATTAGTCTACGAGCAGTACTCC.

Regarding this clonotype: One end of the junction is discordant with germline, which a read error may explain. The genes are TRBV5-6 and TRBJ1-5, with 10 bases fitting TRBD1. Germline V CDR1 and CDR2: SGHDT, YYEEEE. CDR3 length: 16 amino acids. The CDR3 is CASSAGQGDKDQSQHF. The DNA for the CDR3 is TGTGCCAGCAGCGCCGGACAGGGGGATAAGGATCAGTCCCAGCATTTT.

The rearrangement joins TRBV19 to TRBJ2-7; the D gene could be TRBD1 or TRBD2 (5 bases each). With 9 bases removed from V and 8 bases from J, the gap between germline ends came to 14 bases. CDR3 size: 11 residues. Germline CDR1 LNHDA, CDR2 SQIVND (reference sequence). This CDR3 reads CASRDGRKQYF. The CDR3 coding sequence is TGTGCCAGCAGGGACGGTCGAAAGCAGTACTTC.

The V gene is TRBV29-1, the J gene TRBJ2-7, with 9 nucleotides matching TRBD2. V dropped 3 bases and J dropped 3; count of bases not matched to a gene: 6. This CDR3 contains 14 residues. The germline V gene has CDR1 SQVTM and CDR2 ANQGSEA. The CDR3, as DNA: TGCAGCGTTGAGGTAGCGGGAGCCCTCTACGAGCAGTACTTC. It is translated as CSVEVAGALYEQYF.

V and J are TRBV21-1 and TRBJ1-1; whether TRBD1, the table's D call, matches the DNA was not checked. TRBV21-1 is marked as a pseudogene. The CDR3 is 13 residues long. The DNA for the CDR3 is TGTGCCAGCAGCATCACGGGGACGGGGGGAGCTTTCTTT. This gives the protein CASSITGTGGAFF.

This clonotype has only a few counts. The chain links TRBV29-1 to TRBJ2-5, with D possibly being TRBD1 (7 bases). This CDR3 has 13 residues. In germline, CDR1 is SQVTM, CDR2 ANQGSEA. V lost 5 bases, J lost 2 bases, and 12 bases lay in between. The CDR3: CSVRGDRQETQYF. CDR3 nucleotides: TGCAGCGTTAGGGGGGACAGACAAGAGACCCAGTACTTC.

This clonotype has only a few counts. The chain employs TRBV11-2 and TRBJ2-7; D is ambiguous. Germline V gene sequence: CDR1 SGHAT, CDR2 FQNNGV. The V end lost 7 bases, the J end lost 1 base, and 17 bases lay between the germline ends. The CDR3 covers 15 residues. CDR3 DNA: TGTGCCAGCACCCACCCGAAGGACCGGTCCTACGAGCAGTACTTC. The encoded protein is CASTHPKDRSYEQYF.

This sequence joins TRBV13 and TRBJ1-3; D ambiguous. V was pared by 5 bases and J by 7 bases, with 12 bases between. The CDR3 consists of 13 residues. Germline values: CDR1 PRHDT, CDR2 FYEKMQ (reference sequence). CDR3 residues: CASSLGPLNTIYF. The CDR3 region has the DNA TGTGCCAGCAGCCTCGGACCCCTCAACACCATATATTTT.

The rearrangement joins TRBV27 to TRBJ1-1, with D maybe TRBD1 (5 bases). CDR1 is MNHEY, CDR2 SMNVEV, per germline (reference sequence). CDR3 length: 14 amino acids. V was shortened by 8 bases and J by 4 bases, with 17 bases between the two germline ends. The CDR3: CASGNIRGATEAFF. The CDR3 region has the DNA TGTGCCAGCGGCAACATCAGAGGGGCCACTGAAGCTTTCTTT.

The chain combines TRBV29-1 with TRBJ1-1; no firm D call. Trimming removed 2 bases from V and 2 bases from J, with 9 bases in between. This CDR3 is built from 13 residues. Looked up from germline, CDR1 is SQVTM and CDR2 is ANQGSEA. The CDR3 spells CSVEFPLNTEAFF. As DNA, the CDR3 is TGCAGCGTTGAATTCCCCCTAAACACTGAAGCTTTCTTT.

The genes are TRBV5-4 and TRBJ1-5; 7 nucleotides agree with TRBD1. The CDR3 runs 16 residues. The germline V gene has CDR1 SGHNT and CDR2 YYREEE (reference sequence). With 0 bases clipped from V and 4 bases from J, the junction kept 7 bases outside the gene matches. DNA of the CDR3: TGTGCCAGCAGCTTGGGAGGAGGGACAGTTAATCAGCCCCAGCATTTT. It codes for CASSLGGGTVNQPQHF.

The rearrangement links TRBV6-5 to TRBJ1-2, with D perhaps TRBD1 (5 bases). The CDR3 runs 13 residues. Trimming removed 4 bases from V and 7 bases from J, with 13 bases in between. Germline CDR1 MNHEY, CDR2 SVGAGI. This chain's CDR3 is CASSFGQGSGYTF. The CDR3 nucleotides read TGTGCCAGCAGTTTCGGGCAGGGCTCTGGCTACACCTTC.

CDR3 loop: CASSLFDAGAANTGELFF. CDR3 sequence (DNA): TGTGCCAGCAGTTTATTTGACGCGGGGGCGGCGAACACCGGGGAGCTGTTTTTT. The V call is TRBV27, the J call TRBJ2-2, with D possibly being TRBD2 (7 bases). The CDR3 has 18 amino acids. V dropped 1 base and J dropped 0 bases, with 15 bases sitting between them. Germline assignment: CDR1 MNHEY and CDR2 SMNVEV (reference sequence).

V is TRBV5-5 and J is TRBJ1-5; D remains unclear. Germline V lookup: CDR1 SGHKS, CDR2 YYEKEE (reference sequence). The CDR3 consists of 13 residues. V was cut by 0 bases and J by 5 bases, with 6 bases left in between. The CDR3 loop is CASSLDTYQPQHF. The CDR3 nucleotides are TGTGCCAGCAGCTTGGATACTTATCAGCCCCAGCATTTT.

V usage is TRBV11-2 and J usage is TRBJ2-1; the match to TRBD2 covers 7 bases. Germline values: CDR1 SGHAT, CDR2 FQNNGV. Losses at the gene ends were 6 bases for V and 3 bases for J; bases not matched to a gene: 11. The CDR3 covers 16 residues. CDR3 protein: CASSITGGRRYNEQFF. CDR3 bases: TGTGCCAGCAGTATCACGGGGGGACGTCGCTACAATGAGCAGTTCTTC. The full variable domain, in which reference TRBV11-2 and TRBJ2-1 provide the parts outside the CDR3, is EAGVAQSPRYKIIEKRQSVAFWCNPISGHATLYWYQQILGQGPKLLIQFQNNGVVDDSQLPKDRFSAERLKGVDSTLKIQPAKLEDSAVYLCASSITGGRRYNEQFFGPGTRLTVL.

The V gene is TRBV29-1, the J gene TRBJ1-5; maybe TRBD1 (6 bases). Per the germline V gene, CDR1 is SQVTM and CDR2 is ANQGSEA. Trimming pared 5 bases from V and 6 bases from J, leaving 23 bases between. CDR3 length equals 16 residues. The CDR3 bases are TGCAGCGTTTCGGTGGGACCCACAGGGTACGGTCAGCCCCAGCATTTT. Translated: CSVSVGPTGYGQPQHF.

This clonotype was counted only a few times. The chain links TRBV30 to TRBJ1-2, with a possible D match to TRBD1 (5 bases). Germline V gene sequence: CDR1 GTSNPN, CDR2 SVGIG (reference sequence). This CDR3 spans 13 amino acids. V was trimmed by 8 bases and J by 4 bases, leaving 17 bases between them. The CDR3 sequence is CARGAGTPYGYTF. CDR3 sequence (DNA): TGTGCCCGCGGGGCCGGGACCCCCTATGGCTACACCTTC.

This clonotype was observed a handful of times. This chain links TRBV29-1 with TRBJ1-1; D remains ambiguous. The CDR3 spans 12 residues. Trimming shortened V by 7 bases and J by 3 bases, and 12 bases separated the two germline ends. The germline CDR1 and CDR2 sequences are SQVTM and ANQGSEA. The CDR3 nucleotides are TGCAGCGGTGTAACTACTTACACTGAAGCTTTCTTT. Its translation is CSGVTTYTEAFF.

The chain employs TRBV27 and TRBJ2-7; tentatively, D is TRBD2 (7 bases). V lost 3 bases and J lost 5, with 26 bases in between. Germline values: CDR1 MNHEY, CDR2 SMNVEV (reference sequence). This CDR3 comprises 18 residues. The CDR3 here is CASSLREGGLEGGDEQYF. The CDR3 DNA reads TGTGCCAGCAGTTTGAGGGAGGGCGGACTTGAGGGGGGCGACGAGCAGTACTTC.

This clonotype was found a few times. In DNA, the CDR3 is TGTGCCAGCAGCCGATCTAGCCCAGCGAGCTCCTACGAGCAGTACTTC. It is translated as CASSRSSPASSYEQYF. This chain joins TRBV6-5 and TRBJ2-7; possibly TRBD2 for D (5 bases). CDR1 is MNHEY and CDR2 is SVGAGI in the germline V gene. The V end lost 6 bases, the J end lost 0 bases, and 18 bases lay between the germline ends. This CDR3 has 16 residues.

The CDR3 loop is CASSPGYQGAPSSSYEQYF. The DNA of the CDR3 is TGTGCCAGCTCACCAGGATACCAGGGGGCACCTTCTAGCTCCTACGAGCAGTACTTC. The rearrangement uses TRBV18 and TRBJ2-7; TRBD1 agrees at 8 bases. The germline V gene encodes CDR1 KGHSH and CDR2 LQKENI. V lost 2 bases, J lost 0 bases, and 15 bases stayed unmatched. The CDR3 contains 19 residues. Combining the CDR3 with reference TRBV18 and TRBJ2-7 gives the whole variable domain NAGVMQNPRHLVRRRGQEARLRCSPMKGHSHVYWYRQLPEEGLKFMVYLQKENIIDESGMPKERFSAEFPKEGPSILRIQQVVRGDSAAYFCASSPGYQGAPSSSYEQYFGPGTRLTVT.

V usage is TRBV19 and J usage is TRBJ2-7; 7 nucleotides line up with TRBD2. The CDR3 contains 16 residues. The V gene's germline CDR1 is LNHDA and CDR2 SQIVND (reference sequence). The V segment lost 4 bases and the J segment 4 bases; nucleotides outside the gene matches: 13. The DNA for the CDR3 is TGTGCCAGTAGTACGTGCCGGGAGGCGTTGCGGTACGAGCAGTACGTC. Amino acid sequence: CASSTCREALRYEQYV.

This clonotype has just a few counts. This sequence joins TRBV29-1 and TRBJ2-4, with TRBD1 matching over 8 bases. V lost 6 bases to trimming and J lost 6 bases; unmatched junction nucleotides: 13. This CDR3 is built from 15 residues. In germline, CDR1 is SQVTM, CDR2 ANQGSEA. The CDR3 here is CSVRTGNVNLNIQYF. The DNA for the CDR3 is TGCAGCGTAAGGACAGGGAACGTTAACTTAAACATTCAGTACTTC. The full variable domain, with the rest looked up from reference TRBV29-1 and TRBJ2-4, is SAVISQKPSRDICQRGTSLTIQCQVDSQVTMMFWYRQQPGQSLTLIATANQGSEATYESGFVIDKFPISRPNLTFSTLTVSNMSPEDSSIYLCSVRTGNVNLNIQYFGAGTRLSVL.

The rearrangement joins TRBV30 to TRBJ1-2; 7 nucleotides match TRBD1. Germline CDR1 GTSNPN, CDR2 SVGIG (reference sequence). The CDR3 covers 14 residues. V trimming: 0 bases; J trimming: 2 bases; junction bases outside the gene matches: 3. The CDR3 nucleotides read TGTGCCTGGAGTGTAGGGGGCGCGAACTATGGCTACACCTTC. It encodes CAWSVGGANYGYTF.

The CDR3 DNA follows: TGCAGCGTTGACAGGGGAGGGGGCTACACCTTC. Protein sequence: CSVDRGGGYTF. The chain is built from TRBV29-1 and TRBJ1-2; D perhaps matches TRBD1 (6 bases). The CDR3 is made up of 11 amino acids. Trimming pared 3 bases from V and 8 bases from J, leaving 10 bases between. Looked up from germline, CDR1 is SQVTM and CDR2 is ANQGSEA.

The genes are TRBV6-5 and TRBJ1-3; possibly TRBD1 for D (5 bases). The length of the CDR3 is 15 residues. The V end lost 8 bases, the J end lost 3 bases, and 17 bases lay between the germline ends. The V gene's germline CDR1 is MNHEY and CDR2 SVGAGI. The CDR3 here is CASHRGGHSGNTIYF. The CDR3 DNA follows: TGTGCCAGCCACCGCGGGGGTCACAGTGGAAACACCATATATTTT.